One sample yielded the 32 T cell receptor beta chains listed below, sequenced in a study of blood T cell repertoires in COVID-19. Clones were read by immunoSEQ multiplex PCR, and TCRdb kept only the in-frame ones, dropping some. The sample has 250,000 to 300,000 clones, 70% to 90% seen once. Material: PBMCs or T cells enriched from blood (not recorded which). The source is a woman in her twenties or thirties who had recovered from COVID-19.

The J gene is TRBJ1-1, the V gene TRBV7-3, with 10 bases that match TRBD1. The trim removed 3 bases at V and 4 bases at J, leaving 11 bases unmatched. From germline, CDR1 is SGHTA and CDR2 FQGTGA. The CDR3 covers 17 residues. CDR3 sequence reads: CASSFWTGGTKATEAFF. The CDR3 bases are TGTGCCAGCAGCTTTTGGACAGGGGGAACCAAGGCCACTGAAGCTTTCTTT.

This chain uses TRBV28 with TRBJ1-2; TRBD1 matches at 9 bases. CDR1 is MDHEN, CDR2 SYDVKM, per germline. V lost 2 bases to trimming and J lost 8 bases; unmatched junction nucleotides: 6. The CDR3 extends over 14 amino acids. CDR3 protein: CASSLSRTGEGYTF. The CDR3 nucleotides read TGTGCCAGCAGTTTAAGCCGGACAGGGGAAGGCTACACCTTC.

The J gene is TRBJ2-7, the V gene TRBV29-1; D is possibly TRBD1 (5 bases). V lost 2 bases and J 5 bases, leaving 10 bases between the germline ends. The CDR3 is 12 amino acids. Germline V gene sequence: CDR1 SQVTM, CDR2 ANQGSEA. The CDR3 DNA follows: TGCAGCGTTGAATGGGGCAGGAACGAGCAGTACTTC. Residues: CSVEWGRNEQYF.

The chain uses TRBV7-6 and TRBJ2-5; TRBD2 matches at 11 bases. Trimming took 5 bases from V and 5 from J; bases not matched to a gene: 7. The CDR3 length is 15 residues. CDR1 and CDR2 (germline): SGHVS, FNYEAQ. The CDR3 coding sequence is TGTGCCAGCAGCCCGCTAGCGGGGGGCGTGGAGACCCAGTACTTC. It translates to CASSPLAGGVETQYF.

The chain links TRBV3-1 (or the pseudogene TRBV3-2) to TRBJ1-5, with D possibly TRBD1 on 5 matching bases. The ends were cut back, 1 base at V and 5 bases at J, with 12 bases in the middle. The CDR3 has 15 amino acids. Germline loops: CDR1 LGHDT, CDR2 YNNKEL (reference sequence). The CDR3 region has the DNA TGTGCCAGCAGCCAAGGTTATTTAGGGGATCAGCCCCAGCATTTT. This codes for CASSQGYLGDQPQHF.

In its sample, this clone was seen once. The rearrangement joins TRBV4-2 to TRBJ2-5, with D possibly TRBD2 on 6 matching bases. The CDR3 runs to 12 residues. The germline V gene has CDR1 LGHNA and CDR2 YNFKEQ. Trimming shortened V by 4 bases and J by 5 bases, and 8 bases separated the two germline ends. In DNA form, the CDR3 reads TGTGCCAGCAGCCGCGCGGGGGAGACCCAGTACTTC. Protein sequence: CASSRAGETQYF.

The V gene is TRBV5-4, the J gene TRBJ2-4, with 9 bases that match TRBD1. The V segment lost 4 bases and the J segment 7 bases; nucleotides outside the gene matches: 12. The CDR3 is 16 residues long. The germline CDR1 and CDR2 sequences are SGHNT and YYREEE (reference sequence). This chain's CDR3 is CASSDAAGQGRNIQYF. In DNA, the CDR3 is TGTGCCAGCAGCGACGCCGCGGGACAGGGTAGGAACATTCAGTACTTC.

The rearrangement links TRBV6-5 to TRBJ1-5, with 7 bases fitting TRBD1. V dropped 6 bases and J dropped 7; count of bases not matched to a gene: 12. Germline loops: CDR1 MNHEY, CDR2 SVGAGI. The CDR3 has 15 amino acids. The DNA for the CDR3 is TGTGCCAGCAGCGCCCTCCGACAGGGACCCCAGCCCCAGCATTTT. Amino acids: CASSALRQGPQPQHF.

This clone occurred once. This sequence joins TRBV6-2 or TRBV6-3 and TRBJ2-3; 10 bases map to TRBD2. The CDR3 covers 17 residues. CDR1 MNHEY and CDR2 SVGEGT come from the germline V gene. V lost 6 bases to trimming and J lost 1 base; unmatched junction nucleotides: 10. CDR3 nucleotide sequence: TGTGCCAGCAGCCGCCTGCAGCGGGGGGGCCGCACAGATACGCAGTATTTT. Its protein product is CASSRLQRGGRTDTQYF.

CDR3: CAWTETGSIATNEKLFF. The CDR3 DNA sequence: TGTGCCTGGACCGAAACAGGGAGTATAGCAACTAATGAAAAACTGTTTTTT. This rearrangement joins TRBV30 to TRBJ1-4, with D perhaps matching TRBD1 (6 bases). Germline V lookup: CDR1 GTSNPN, CDR2 SVGIG (reference sequence). V was shortened by 4 bases and J by 0 bases, with 18 bases between the two germline ends. CDR3 length: 17 amino acids.

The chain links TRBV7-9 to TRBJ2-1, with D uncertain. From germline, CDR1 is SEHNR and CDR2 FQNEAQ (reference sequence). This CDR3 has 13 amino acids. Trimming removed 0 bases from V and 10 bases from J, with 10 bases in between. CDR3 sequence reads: CASSLAATQEQFF. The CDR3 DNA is TGTGCCAGCAGCTTAGCAGCCACCCAAGAGCAGTTCTTC.

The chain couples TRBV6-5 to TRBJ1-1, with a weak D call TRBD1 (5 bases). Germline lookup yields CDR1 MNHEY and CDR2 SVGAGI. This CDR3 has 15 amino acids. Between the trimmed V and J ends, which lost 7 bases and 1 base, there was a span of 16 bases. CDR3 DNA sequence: TGTGCCAGCAAAAAGACAGTTTCGGAGAACACTGAAGCTTTCTTT. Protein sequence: CASKKTVSENTEAFF.

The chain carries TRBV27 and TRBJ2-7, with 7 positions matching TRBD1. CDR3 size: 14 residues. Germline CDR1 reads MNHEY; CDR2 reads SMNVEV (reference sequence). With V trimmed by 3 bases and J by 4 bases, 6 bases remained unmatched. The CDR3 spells CASSLGQRPYEQYF. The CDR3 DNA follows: TGTGCCAGCAGTTTGGGACAGAGACCTTACGAGCAGTACTTC.

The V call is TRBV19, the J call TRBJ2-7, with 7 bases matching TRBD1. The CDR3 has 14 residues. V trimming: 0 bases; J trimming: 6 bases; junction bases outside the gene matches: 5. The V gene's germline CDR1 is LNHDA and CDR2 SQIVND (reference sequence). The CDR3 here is CASSIDPRTGEQYF. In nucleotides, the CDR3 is TGTGCCAGTAGTATAGATCCCCGGACAGGCGAGCAGTACTTC.

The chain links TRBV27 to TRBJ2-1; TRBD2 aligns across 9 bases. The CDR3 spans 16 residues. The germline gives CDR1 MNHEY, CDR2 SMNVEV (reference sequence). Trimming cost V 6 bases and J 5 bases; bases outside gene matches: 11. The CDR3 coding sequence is TGTGCCAGCAGCCTCCTTCTAGCGGGGTTAAACAATGAGCAGTTCTTC. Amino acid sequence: CASSLLLAGLNNEQFF.

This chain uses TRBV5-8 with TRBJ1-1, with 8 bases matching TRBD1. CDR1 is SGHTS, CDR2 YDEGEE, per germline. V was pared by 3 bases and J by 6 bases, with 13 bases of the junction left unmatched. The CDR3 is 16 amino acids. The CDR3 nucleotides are TGTGCCAGCAGCTGGAGGACAGGGAAGAAGAGAGCTGAAGCTTTCTTT. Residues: CASSWRTGKKRAEAFF.

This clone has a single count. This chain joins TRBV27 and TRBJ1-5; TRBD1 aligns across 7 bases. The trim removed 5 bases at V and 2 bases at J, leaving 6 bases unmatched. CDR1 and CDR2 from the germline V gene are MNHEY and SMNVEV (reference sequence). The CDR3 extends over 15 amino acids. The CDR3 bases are TGTGCCAGCAGTCTTCGGACAGGCGGCAATCAGCCCCAGCATTTT. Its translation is CASSLRTGGNQPQHF.

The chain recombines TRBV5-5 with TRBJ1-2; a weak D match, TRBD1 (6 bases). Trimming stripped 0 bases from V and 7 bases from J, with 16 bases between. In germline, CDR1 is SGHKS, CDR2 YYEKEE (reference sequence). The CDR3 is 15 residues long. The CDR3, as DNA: TGTGCCAGCAGCTTGGAGGACGGCAGGGGTACTGGCTACACCTTC. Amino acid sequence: CASSLEDGRGTGYTF.

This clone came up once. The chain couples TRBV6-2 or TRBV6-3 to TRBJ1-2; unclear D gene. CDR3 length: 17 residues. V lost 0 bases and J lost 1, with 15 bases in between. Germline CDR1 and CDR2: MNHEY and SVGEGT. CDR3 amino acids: CASSYSFGNEGNYGYTF. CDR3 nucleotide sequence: TGTGCCAGCAGTTACTCGTTCGGGAACGAGGGTAACTATGGCTACACCTTC.

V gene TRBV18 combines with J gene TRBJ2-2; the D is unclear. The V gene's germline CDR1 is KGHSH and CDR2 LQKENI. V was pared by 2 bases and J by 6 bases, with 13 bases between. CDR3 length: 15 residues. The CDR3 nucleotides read TGTGCCAGCTCACCAATATTCGGGTACGCCGGGGAGCTGTTTTTT. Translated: CASSPIFGYAGELFF.

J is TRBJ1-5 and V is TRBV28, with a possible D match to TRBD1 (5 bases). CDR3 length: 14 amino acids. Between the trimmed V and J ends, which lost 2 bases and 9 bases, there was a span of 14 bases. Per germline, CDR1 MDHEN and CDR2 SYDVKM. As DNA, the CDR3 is TGTGCCAGCAGTTTAAGGCAGGGTATGAGGCCCCAGCATTTT. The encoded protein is CASSLRQGMRPQHF.

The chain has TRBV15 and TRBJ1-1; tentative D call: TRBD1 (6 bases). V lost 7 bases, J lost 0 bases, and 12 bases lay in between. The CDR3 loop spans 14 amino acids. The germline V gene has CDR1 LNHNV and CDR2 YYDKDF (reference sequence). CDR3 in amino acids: CATTKDRLNTEAFF. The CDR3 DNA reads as TGTGCCACCACAAAAGACAGGTTGAACACTGAAGCTTTCTTT.

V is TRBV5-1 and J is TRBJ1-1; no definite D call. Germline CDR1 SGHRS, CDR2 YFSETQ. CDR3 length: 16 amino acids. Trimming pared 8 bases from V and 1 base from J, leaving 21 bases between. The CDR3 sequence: CASFVGVLGKNTEAFF. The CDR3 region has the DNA TGCGCCAGTTTTGTCGGGGTATTGGGTAAGAACACTGAAGCTTTCTTT. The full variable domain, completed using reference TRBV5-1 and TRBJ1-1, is KAGVTQTPRYLIKTRGQQVTLSCSPISGHRSVSWYQQTPGQGLQFLFEYFSETQRNKGNFPGRFSGRQFSNSRSEMNVSTLELGDSALYLCASFVGVLGKNTEAFFGQGTRLTVV.

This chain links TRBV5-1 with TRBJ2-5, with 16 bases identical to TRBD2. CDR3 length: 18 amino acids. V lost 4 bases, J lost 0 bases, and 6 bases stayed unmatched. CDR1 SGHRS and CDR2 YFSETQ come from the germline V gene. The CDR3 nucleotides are TGCGCCAGCAGCACGGGACTAGCGGGGGGGATGTACCAAGAGACCCAGTACTTC. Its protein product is CASSTGLAGGMYQETQYF.

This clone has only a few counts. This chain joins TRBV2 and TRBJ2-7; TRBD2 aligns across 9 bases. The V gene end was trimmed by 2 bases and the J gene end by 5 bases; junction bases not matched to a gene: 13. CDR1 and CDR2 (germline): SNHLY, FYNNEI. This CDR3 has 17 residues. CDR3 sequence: CASSEPLISGGPDEQYF. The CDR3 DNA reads TGTGCCAGCAGTGAACCCCTTATTAGCGGGGGCCCCGACGAGCAGTACTTC.

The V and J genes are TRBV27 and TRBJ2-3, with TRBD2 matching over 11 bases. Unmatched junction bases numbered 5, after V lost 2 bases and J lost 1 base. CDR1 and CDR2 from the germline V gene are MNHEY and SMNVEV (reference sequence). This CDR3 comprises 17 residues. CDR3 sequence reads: CASSLGPGLAGTDTQYF. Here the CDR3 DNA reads TGTGCCAGCAGTTTAGGGCCGGGACTAGCGGGCACAGATACGCAGTATTTT.

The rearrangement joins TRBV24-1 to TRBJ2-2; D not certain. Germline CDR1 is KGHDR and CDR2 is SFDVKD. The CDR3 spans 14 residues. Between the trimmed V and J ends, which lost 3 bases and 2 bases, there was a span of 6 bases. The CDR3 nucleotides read TGTGCCACCAGTGATCCACTAAACACCGGGGAGCTGTTTTTT. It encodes CATSDPLNTGELFF.

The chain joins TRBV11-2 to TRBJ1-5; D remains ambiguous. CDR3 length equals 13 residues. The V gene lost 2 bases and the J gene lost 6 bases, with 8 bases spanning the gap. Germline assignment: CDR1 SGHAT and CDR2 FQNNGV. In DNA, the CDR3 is TGTGCCAGCAGCTTAAGCCTTGGTCAGCCCCAGCATTTT. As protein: CASSLSLGQPQHF.

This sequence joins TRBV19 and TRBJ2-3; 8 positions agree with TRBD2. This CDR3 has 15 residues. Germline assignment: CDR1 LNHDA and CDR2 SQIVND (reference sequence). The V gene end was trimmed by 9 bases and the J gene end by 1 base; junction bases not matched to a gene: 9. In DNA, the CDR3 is TGTGCCAGCCAACCGTGGCGGGAGGGCACAGATACGCAGTATTTT. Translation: CASQPWREGTDTQYF.

CDR3 in DNA: TGTGCCAGCAGCCACCCGCCGAGAGGGCGTTTTCAGATGGGCTACACCTTC. It yields the protein CASSHPPRGRFQMGYTF. The chain employs TRBV7-9 and TRBJ1-2; D ambiguous. Deletions cut 5 bases from V and 8 bases from J, with 27 bases between. Germline V gives CDR1 SEHNR, CDR2 FQNEAQ (reference sequence). The CDR3 contains 17 residues.

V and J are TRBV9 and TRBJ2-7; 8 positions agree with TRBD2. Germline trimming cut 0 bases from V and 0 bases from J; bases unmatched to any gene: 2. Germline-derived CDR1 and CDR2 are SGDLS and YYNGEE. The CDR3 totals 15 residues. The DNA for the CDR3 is TGTGCCAGCAGCGTAGGGACTAGCTCCTCCTACGAGCAGTACTTC. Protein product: CASSVGTSSSYEQYF.

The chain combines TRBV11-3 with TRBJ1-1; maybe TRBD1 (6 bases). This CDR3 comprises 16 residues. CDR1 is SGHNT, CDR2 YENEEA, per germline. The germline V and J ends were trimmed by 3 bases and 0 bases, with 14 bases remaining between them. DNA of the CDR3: TGTGCCAGCAGCTTGGGAGGGGGTTTGATGAACACTGAAGCTTTCTTT. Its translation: CASSLGGGLMNTEAFF.